Sequencing of this T cell receptor beta chain was carried out in a study of cytomegalovirus exposure and HLA in healthy donors. Study-level information: The use of the same platform for the 120 or so validation repertoires and the roughly 630 first-cohort repertoires was reported by a later analysis. Findings and limits, study-wide: It was confirmed in vitro that three of the CMV-associated chains were specific for CMV antigens. The classifier was said to identify cytomegalovirus status with high specificity and sensitivity. Some TCR beta chains (more than 150 of them) were listed as cytomegalovirus-associated.

The repertoire was sequenced with immunoSEQ multiplex PCR; TCRdb's copy has only in-frame clones and lacks some. Seen here are about 120,000 clones, around 89% observed once, and the top ten hold about 6.3%. CDR3 length: 12 residues. With 5 bases clipped from V and 11 bases from J, the junction kept 8 bases outside the gene matches. Germline V gene lookup returns CDR1 SGHDN and CDR2 FVKESK. A word on this clone: Its specificity is not known.

Source material: PBMCs. The sequence came from a woman under 30 in good health and CMV-seropositive. The V call is TRBV14, the J call TRBJ1-1; 7 positions match TRBD1. In nucleotides, the CDR3 is TGTGCCAGCAGCATCCGGGACAGTCTGGCTTTCTTT. It yields the protein CASSIRDSLAFF.